This entry lists 18 T cell receptor beta chains sequenced from one sample in a study of shared clonotypes between healthy human individuals. This table comes from immunoSEQ multiplex PCR, and its TCRdb copy is limited to in-frame clones, with some not included. The sample lists about 460,000 clones; approximately 71% were seen once. The source material was PBMCs. These receptors were taken from a woman aged 40 to 49 in good health. Some clones in this sample may be carry-over from other donors' samples.

The J gene is TRBJ1-1, the V gene TRBV11-3; TRBD1 is a possible D gene (6 bases). Trimming shortened V by 5 bases and J by 5 bases, and 21 bases separated the two germline ends. The CDR3 runs 16 residues. In germline, CDR1 is SGHNT, CDR2 YENEEA. CDR3 coding DNA: TGTGCCAGCAGCCCAGGCCGAGGGGGAAGTGGTACTGAAGCTTTCTTT. Its protein is CASSPGRGGSGTEAFF.

This rearrangement joins TRBV28 to TRBJ2-7; tentative D call: TRBD1 (5 bases). Between the trimmed V and J ends, which lost 10 bases and 2 bases, there was a span of 18 bases. The V gene's germline CDR1 is MDHEN and CDR2 SYDVKM. The CDR3 runs 14 residues. The CDR3 bases are TGTGCCACCCGGGCTCCGACAGCCCCCTACGAGCAGTACTTC. It yields the protein CATRAPTAPYEQYF.

This chain uses TRBV2 with TRBJ2-7, with D perhaps assigned TRBD1 or TRBD2 (7 bases each). The V and J ends lost 8 bases and 6 bases respectively, with 32 bases between them. This CDR3 region has 18 residues. Germline-derived CDR1 and CDR2 are SNHLY and FYNNEI. The CDR3 coding sequence is TGTGCCAGCGGGGTGGCAGGGGGAAGACTAGCAAAAACACCCGAGCAGTACTTC. This sequence encodes CASGVAGGRLAKTPEQYF.

The CDR3 sequence is CASSQGTGGYEQYF. The CDR3 coding sequence is TGTGCCAGCTCACAGGGGACAGGGGGCTACGAGCAGTACTTC. The gene calls are TRBV18 and TRBJ2-7; TRBD1 matches 11 bases. Germline assignment: CDR1 KGHSH and CDR2 LQKENI. Germline trimming cut 4 bases from V and 3 bases from J; bases unmatched to any gene: 2. The CDR3 consists of 14 residues.

Points on this clone: A read error is likely here: a far larger clone is one base away. The J gene is TRBJ2-1, the V gene TRBV29-1, with D tentatively TRBD2 (5 bases). CDR3 length: 14 amino acids. Germline-derived CDR1 and CDR2 are SQVTM and ANQGSEA. V was cut by 5 bases and J by 5 bases, with 16 bases left in between. The CDR3 protein is CSVSKDFINNEQFF. CDR3 bases: TGCAGCGTTTCAAAGGACTTCATTAACAATGAGCAGTTCTTC.

The V and J genes are TRBV7-2 and TRBJ2-7; 13 bases match TRBD2. V was pared by 0 bases and J by 2 bases, with 4 bases of the junction left unmatched. CDR3 length: 17 residues. Per germline, CDR1 SGHTA and CDR2 FQGNSA. As DNA, the CDR3 is TGTGCCAGCAGCTTAGCCCGGACTAGCGGGAGTACCTACGAGCAGTACTTC. Translation gives CASSLARTSGSTYEQYF.

The V call is TRBV5-1, the J call TRBJ2-7, with TRBD2 identical over 11 bases. Trimming removed 0 bases from V and 2 bases from J; junction bases left unmatched: 4. In germline, CDR1 is SGHRS, CDR2 YFSETQ. The CDR3 runs 16 residues. DNA for the CDR3: TGCGCCAGCAGCTTGGTTCTAGCGGGAGGAACCTACGAGCAGTACTTC. Translation gives CASSLVLAGGTYEQYF.

This clone was observed a few times. A read error is the likely source, as a far larger clone sits one nucleotide away. This rearrangement joins TRBV9 to TRBJ2-7; 10 bases map to TRBD1. The CDR3 sequence is 15 residues long. Germline values: CDR1 SGDLS, CDR2 YYNGEE. The CDR3: CASSEGQGWSYGQYF. DNA of the CDR3: TGTGCCAGCAGCGAGGGACAGGGGTGGTCCTACGGGCAGTACTTC.

This clone occurred once. The chain couples TRBV6-5 to TRBJ2-7; TRBD2 matches at 7 bases. This CDR3 region has 14 residues. V dropped 6 bases and J dropped 4; count of bases not matched to a gene: 9. Germline values: CDR1 MNHEY, CDR2 SVGAGI. The CDR3 region is CASRPGLSTYEQYF. Here the CDR3 DNA reads TGTGCCAGCAGGCCGGGACTATCAACTTACGAGCAGTACTTC.

This clone was seen just once. The rearrangement joins TRBV19 to TRBJ2-3, with D perhaps matching TRBD2 (5 bases). The CDR3 has 13 amino acids. V gave up 6 bases and J gave up 1 base, with 8 bases separating them. The germline V gene encodes CDR1 LNHDA and CDR2 SQIVND (reference sequence). The CDR3 spells CASRSGGTDTQYF. In nucleotides, the CDR3 is TGTGCCAGTAGGAGCGGAGGCACAGATACGCAGTATTTT.

Only a few counts were recorded for this clone. This chain links TRBV27 with TRBJ1-2, with TRBD1 matching 9 bases. Germline V gene lookup returns CDR1 MNHEY and CDR2 SMNVEV (reference sequence). V shed 5 bases, J shed 0 bases, and the junction held 1 base outside the gene matches. The CDR3 extends over 14 amino acids. CDR3 loop: CASSRTGANYGYTF. The DNA of the CDR3 is TGTGCCAGCAGTAGGACAGGGGCTAACTATGGCTACACCTTC.

This clone was observed a few times. Germline and junction disagree at one end, which may indicate a read error. CDR3 residues: CASSTTTSAAVSEQFF. The CDR3 DNA reads as TGTGCTAGCAGCACTACGACTAGCGCGGCGGTGAGTGAGCAGTTCTTC. The chain carries TRBV7-7 and TRBJ2-1; 8 nucleotides match TRBD2. Germline V gene data show CDR1 as SSHAT and CDR2 as FNYEAQ (reference sequence). The CDR3 loop spans 16 amino acids.

The chain carries TRBV7-2 and TRBJ2-1; D is perhaps TRBD2 (5 bases). CDR1 and CDR2 (germline): SGHTA, FQGNSA. Trimming stripped 6 bases from V and 4 bases from J, with 22 bases between. The CDR3 sequence is 17 residues long. In DNA form, the CDR3 reads TGTGCCAGCAGGGACTTCGCTACCCCCGGAAAATACAATGAGCAGTTCTTC. It is translated as CASRDFATPGKYNEQFF.

V gene TRBV15 combines with J gene TRBJ2-1, with D perhaps TRBD2 (5 bases). Germline assignment: CDR1 LNHNV and CDR2 YYDKDF (reference sequence). Trimming left V 0 bases short and J 7 bases short, with 10 bases between. This CDR3 contains 14 residues. This CDR3 reads CATSRDLAENEQFF. CDR3 sequence (DNA): TGTGCCACCAGCAGAGATCTAGCCGAAAATGAGCAGTTCTTC.

Note on this clone: This likely came from a read error, as a far larger clone is one base away. The V call is TRBV18, the J call TRBJ1-1; D not certain. CDR3 length: 13 residues. The germline CDR1 and CDR2 sequences are KGHSH and LQKENI. CDR3 sequence reads: CASSQQQNTEASF. CDR3 nucleotides: TGTGCCAGCTCTCAACAGCAGAACACTGAAGCTTCCTTT.

In the case of this clone: This specimen includes other DNA sequences encoding the same CDR3. This rearrangement joins TRBV11-2 to TRBJ2-7, with TRBD1 matching 7 bases. CDR3 length: 13 residues. Germline CDR1 and CDR2: SGHAT and FQNNGV. The V and J ends lost 5 bases and 1 base, in that order; junction bases with no gene match: 2. CDR3 sequence reads: CASSLQGSYEQYF. In DNA, the CDR3 is TGTGCCAGCAGCCTACAGGGGTCCTACGAGCAGTACTTC.

This clone was found once. With only one base between it and a far larger clone, this is likely a read error. Within the sample, other DNA sequences also encode this same CDR3. V is TRBV30 and J is TRBJ2-3, with D unclear. The CDR3 loop spans 12 amino acids. Germline V lookup: CDR1 GTSNPN, CDR2 SVGIG (reference sequence). Between the trimmed V and J ends, which lost 2 bases and 1 base, there was a span of 4 bases. The CDR3 spells CAWSTGTDTQYF. CDR3 coding DNA: TGTGCCTGGAGTACGGGCACAGATACGCAGTATTTT.

A single count supports this clone. This rearrangement joins TRBV7-2 to TRBJ2-7; D is perhaps TRBD2 (5 bases). The CDR3 has 13 amino acids. V shed 4 bases and J shed 2 bases, with 9 bases lying between them. The V gene's germline CDR1 is SGHTA and CDR2 FQGNSA. The CDR3 bases are TGTGCCAGCAGCTCCCAGAGGGCCTACGAGCAGTACTTC. This sequence encodes CASSSQRAYEQYF. The full variable domain, completed using reference TRBV7-2 and TRBJ2-7, is GAGVSQSPSNKVTEKGKDVELRCDPISGHTALYWYRQSLGQGLEFLIYFQGNSAPDKSGLPSDRFSAERTGGSVSTLTIQRTQQEDSAVYLCASSSQRAYEQYFGPGTRLTVT.